This T cell receptor (beta chain) originates from a study of cytomegalovirus exposure and HLA in healthy donors. This CDR3 comprises 13 residues. Germline CDR1 reads MDHEN; CDR2 reads SYDVKM. The V gene lost 4 bases and the J gene lost 8 bases, with 14 bases spanning the gap. Generated by immunoSEQ multiplex PCR, the TCRdb table keeps only in-frame clones and is missing some. The sample has roughly 82,000 clones, around 92% seen once; the top ten hold about 0.7%. Study-level findings and limits: Most TCRs appeared rarely, but some public TCRs recurred in many donors.

Notes on this clone: Its specificity is unknown.

The donors formed part of the roughly 110-subject validation cohort, distinct from the roughly 700-subject first cohort. The specimen was PBMCs. The clonotype originates from a man younger than 35 in good health and CMV-seronegative. The V and J genes are TRBV28 and TRBJ1-1; D is unclear. This CDR3 reads CASSSTVSFEAFF. The CDR3 nucleotides are TGTGCCAGCAGTTCTACCGTAAGCTTCGAAGCTTTCTTT.